This is a list of T cell receptor beta chains from one sample in a study of beta chain features in type 1 diabetes. Repertoires were generated with immunoSEQ multiplex PCR, while TCRdb's copy carries only in-frame clones and drops some. The sample holds hundreds of thousands of clones, under 20% seen once. Specimen: naive CD4+ T cells from blood. The receptors derive from a young woman in good health. CDR3s include the opening cysteine and the closing phenylalanine or tryptophan. The D gene is left open where the match is weak. Clone size is not always given. Where it is, it says once, few, many or a class for expanded clones.

clone_size: .; j_call: TRBJ2-1; v_call: TRBV11-3; d_call: TRBD2; cdr3_nt: TGTGCCAGCAGCTATTCAGCGGGAGGGCCGAGAAATGAGCAGTTCTTC; cdr3_aa: CASSYSAGGPRNEQFF
clone_size: .; j_call: TRBJ2-1; v_call: TRBV18; d_call: .; cdr3_nt: TGTGCCAGCTCACCACCTTCCGGGGCGTTCTACAATGAGCAGTTCTTC; cdr3_aa: CASSPPSGAFYNEQFF
clone_size: few; j_call: TRBJ2-2; v_call: TRBV19; d_call: TRBD1; cdr3_nt: TGTGCCAGTAGTATGATGTGGGACAGATCCACCGGGGAGCTGTTTTTT; cdr3_aa: CASSMMWDRSTGELFF
clone_size: .; j_call: TRBJ1-1; v_call: TRBV7-9; d_call: TRBD1; cdr3_nt: TGTGCCAGCAGCTTCCGACAGGGCACTGAAGCTTTCTTT; cdr3_aa: CASSFRQGTEAFF
clone_size: .; j_call: TRBJ1-5; v_call: TRBV6-1; d_call: .; cdr3_nt: TGTGCCAGCAGCCCCGGGACCGCTGCCTCGGAGCCCCAGCATTTT; cdr3_aa: CASSPGTAASEPQHF
clone_size: once; j_call: TRBJ1-1; v_call: TRBV5-4; d_call: .; cdr3_nt: TGTGCCAGCAGCCCCTGGGGAGTATCCCCAGAAGCTTTCTTT; cdr3_aa: CASSPWGVSPEAFF
clone_size: few; j_call: TRBJ2-7; v_call: TRBV2; d_call: TRBD1; cdr3_nt: TGTGCCAGCAGTCTGCAGGGGGAGGAGCAGTACTTC; cdr3_aa: CASSLQGEEQYF
clone_size: .; j_call: TRBJ1-2; v_call: TRBV6-1; d_call: .; cdr3_nt: TGTGCCAGCAAAGATCGAGGGGCCTATGGCTACACCTTC; cdr3_aa: CASKDRGAYGYTF
clone_size: few; j_call: TRBJ1-4; v_call: TRBV5-6; d_call: .; cdr3_nt: TGTGCCAGCAGCTTTCGTGCCTCCGGACGTGATGAAAAACTGTTTTTT; cdr3_aa: CASSFRASGRDEKLFF
clone_size: many; j_call: TRBJ2-1; v_call: TRBV7-9; d_call: .; cdr3_nt: TGTGCCAGCAGCTCACACAATGAGCAGTTCTTC; cdr3_aa: CASSSHNEQFF
clone_size: .; j_call: TRBJ2-4; v_call: TRBV7-2; d_call: .; cdr3_nt: TGTGCCAGCAGCTCCCGCGGCGACATTCAGTACTTC; cdr3_aa: CASSSRGDIQYF
clone_size: few; j_call: TRBJ1-5; v_call: TRBV28; d_call: TRBD1; cdr3_nt: TGTGCCAGCAGTTTAAACAGGGGGGGGCATAGCAATCAGCCCCAGCATTTT; cdr3_aa: CASSLNRGGHSNQPQHF
clone_size: few; j_call: TRBJ2-7; v_call: TRBV28; d_call: TRBD1; cdr3_nt: TGTGCCAGCAGTTTAGGGACCGGGACAGGGAGTGGCGAGCAGTACTTC; cdr3_aa: CASSLGTGTGSGEQYF
clone_size: .; j_call: TRBJ2-5; v_call: TRBV7-6; d_call: .; cdr3_nt: TGTGCAGTGGTGAGCGTGTTATGGGGATCCCAAGAGACCCAGTACTTC; cdr3_aa: CAVVSVLWGSQETQYF
clone_size: .; j_call: TRBJ2-2; v_call: TRBV18; d_call: .; cdr3_nt: TGTGCCAGCTCACCACCGACGTCAGCCGGGGAGCTGTTTTTT; cdr3_aa: CASSPPTSAGELFF
clone_size: .; j_call: TRBJ2-7; v_call: TRBV29-1; d_call: .; cdr3_nt: TGCAGCGTTGGTGGGGGGCTTTTCCCTTACGAGCAGTACTTC; cdr3_aa: CSVGGGLFPYEQYF
clone_size: .; j_call: TRBJ2-7; v_call: TRBV6-1; d_call: TRBD1; cdr3_nt: TGTGCCAGCATACCGGGGACAGGGGCACGGGAGCAGTACTTC; cdr3_aa: CASIPGTGAREQYF
clone_size: .; j_call: TRBJ1-1; v_call: TRBV5-1; d_call: .; cdr3_nt: TGCGCCAGCAGCTTGATGACATCCAGGGCTTCCACTGAAGCTTTCTTT; cdr3_aa: CASSLMTSRASTEAFF
clone_size: few; j_call: TRBJ2-1; v_call: TRBV4-3; d_call: .; cdr3_nt: TGCGCCAGCAGCCAAGAGCCCCTGGTTGCCGAGCAGTTCTTC; cdr3_aa: CASSQEPLVAEQFF
clone_size: .; j_call: TRBJ2-7; v_call: TRBV7-2; d_call: .; cdr3_nt: TGTGCCAGCAGGTCGGGGTCTAGCTCCTACGAGCAGTACTTC; cdr3_aa: CASRSGSSSYEQYF
clone_size: few; j_call: TRBJ2-7; v_call: TRBV5-1; d_call: .; cdr3_nt: TGCGCCAGCAGCTTGGACTTGAGGAACGAGCAGTACTTC; cdr3_aa: CASSLDLRNEQYF
clone_size: .; j_call: TRBJ1-2; v_call: TRBV5-1; d_call: .; cdr3_nt: TGCGCCAGCAGCTTAGGTTCCGGGGGCCTGGATGGCTACACCTTC; cdr3_aa: CASSLGSGGLDGYTF
clone_size: few; j_call: TRBJ2-3; v_call: TRBV7-2; d_call: .; cdr3_nt: TGTGCCAGCGGTGAGATGGTGTTGGGTAAAAAGTATTTT; cdr3_aa: CASGEMVLGKKYF
clone_size: .; j_call: TRBJ1-3; v_call: TRBV4-2; d_call: TRBD1; cdr3_nt: TGTGCCAGCAGCCTCAGAAGACAGGGGGCTGGAAACACCATATATTTT; cdr3_aa: CASSLRRQGAGNTIYF
clone_size: .; j_call: TRBJ2-5; v_call: TRBV15; d_call: .; cdr3_nt: TGTGCCACCAGCAGAGATTTGACGACTGCGGAGACCCAGTACTTC; cdr3_aa: CATSRDLTTAETQYF
clone_size: few; j_call: TRBJ2-7; v_call: TRBV5-1; d_call: .; cdr3_nt: TGCGCCAGCAGCTTTGCTAGGGGCGAGCAGTACTTC; cdr3_aa: CASSFARGEQYF
clone_size: .; j_call: TRBJ2-7; v_call: TRBV7-3; d_call: TRBD1; cdr3_nt: TGTGCCAGCAGCTCATTCGGACAGGGTGGCGAGCAGTACTTC; cdr3_aa: CASSSFGQGGEQYF
clone_size: few; j_call: TRBJ2-2; v_call: TRBV5-1; d_call: .; cdr3_nt: TGCGCCAGCAAGTTAGACTGGTCGAACACCGGGGAGCTGTTTTTT; cdr3_aa: CASKLDWSNTGELFF